This T cell receptor (beta chain) was profiled in a study of glioma-infiltrating T cells after dendritic cell vaccination. Study in general: Autologous tumor lysate was loaded overnight onto monocyte-derived dendritic cells grown seven days with IL-4 and GM-CSF. Three intradermal dendritic cell vaccine injections were given every two weeks.

J lost 1 base, V lost 0 bases, and 10 bases had no gene match. The CDR3 loop spans 18 amino acids. Germline loops: CDR1 SGHVS, CDR2 FQNEAQ. With respect to this clone: The antigen remains undetermined.

Study-wide points: Complete blood and tumor specimen sets were limited to few patients.

The immunoSEQ assay amplified TCRB CDR3 from up to 2 ug DNA. Assay used: immunoSEQ multiplex PCR; TCRdb lists only in-frame clones, some missing. The sample yields thousands of clones, around 93% seen once. The material was blood, obtained before dendritic cell vaccination. The receptor was isolated from a human donor with glioblastoma. The chain links TRBV7-8 to TRBJ1-1; 8 nucleotides line up with TRBD1. The CDR3 bases are TGTGCCAGCAGCTTAGCCCGAGGGACAGGCCTATGGAACACTGAAGCTTTCTTT. It yields the protein CASSLARGTGLWNTEAFF.